Listed here are 11 T cell receptor beta chains from one sample, sequenced in a study of blood T cells in healthy people across ages. A second PCR, run for about 7 to 11 cycles, used a sample-barcoded 5' primer plus a J-beta primer mix. MiXCR, applied by TCRdb to the 5' RACE reads, yields one record per CDR3 protein. The sample includes about 1.4 million distinct CDR3 sequences, 45% to 70% of them seen just once. Material for sequencing was blood. The origin of the receptors is a man younger than 35 in good health.

The rearrangement links TRBV5-1 to TRBJ1-2; possibly TRBD1 for D (5 bases). The CDR3 totals 14 residues. V lost 0 bases, J lost 6 bases, and 12 bases lay in between. Germline CDR1 SGHRS, CDR2 YFSETQ. In DNA form, the CDR3 reads TGCGCCAGCAGCTTGGTGGCCAGGGATCATGGCTACACCTTC. It translates to CASSLVARDHGYTF.

The rearrangement links TRBV2 to TRBJ1-4; D unclear. CDR3 length: 13 residues. V was clipped by 1 base and J by 15 bases, with 15 bases between them. Germline-derived CDR1 and CDR2 are SNHLY and FYNNEI. CDR3 residues: CASSEDGLSTVFF. The CDR3 DNA sequence: TGTGCCAGCAGTGAAGACGGACTGTCGACGGTGTTTTTT.

A single count supports this clonotype. This chain joins TRBV14 and TRBJ2-1, with D perhaps assigned TRBD1 or TRBD2 (5 bases each). CDR3 length: 15 amino acids. CDR1 and CDR2 from the germline V gene are SGHDN and FVKESK. V shed 1 base and J shed 9 bases, with 16 bases lying between them. The CDR3 loop is CASSQVWGIGGEQFF. CDR3 nucleotide sequence: TGTGCCAGCAGCCAAGTCTGGGGGATCGGAGGTGAGCAGTTCTTC. The variable domain in full, with the rest retrieved from reference TRBV14 and TRBJ2-1, is EAGVTQFPSHSVIEKGQTVTLRCDPISGHDNLYWYRRVMGKEIKFLLHFVKESKQDESGMPNNRFLAERTGGTYSTLKVQPAELEDSGVYFCASSQVWGIGGEQFFGPGTRLTVL.

This clonotype was detected only a few times. The gene calls are TRBV7-9 and TRBJ2-1; D is unresolved. The V end was cut by 4 bases, the J end by 5 bases, with 9 bases between. In germline, CDR1 is SEHNR, CDR2 FQNEAQ (reference sequence). CDR3 length: 13 residues. CDR3: CASSSPHDNEQFF. CDR3 DNA: TGTGCCAGCAGCTCACCGCACGACAATGAGCAGTTCTTC.

This clonotype was found a few times. The J gene is TRBJ2-7, the V gene TRBV29-1; 7 bases fit TRBD1. V shed 4 bases, J shed 4 bases, and the junction held 7 bases outside the gene matches. Germline-derived CDR1 and CDR2 are SQVTM and ANQGSEA. This CDR3 is built from 13 residues. The CDR3 region has the DNA TGCAGCGTTGGAAGGGGGCTCACTTACGAGCAGTACTTC. This translates into CSVGRGLTYEQYF.

The chain joins TRBV9 to TRBJ1-2; D gene unclear. The germline gives CDR1 SGDLS, CDR2 YYNGEE. V was pared by 0 bases and J by 8 bases, with 11 bases between. CDR3 length: 13 residues. DNA of the CDR3: TGTGCCAGCAGCGTAGATGGTTTGGGCGGCTACACCTTC. The encoded protein is CASSVDGLGGYTF.

The chain uses TRBV7-9 and TRBJ2-1; D gene unclear. Between the trimmed V and J ends, which lost 7 bases and 7 bases, there was a span of 14 bases. This CDR3 is 13 amino acids long. From germline, CDR1 is SEHNR and CDR2 FQNEAQ (reference sequence). CDR3 amino acids: CASTPQTPNEQFF. The CDR3 DNA reads as TGTGCCAGCACCCCCCAGACTCCTAATGAGCAGTTCTTC.

The chain combines TRBV18 with TRBJ1-2; no clear D. V was trimmed by 1 base and J by 4 bases, leaving 13 bases between them. Germline assignment: CDR1 KGHSH and CDR2 LQKENI. This CDR3 is built from 15 residues. The CDR3 nucleotides read TGTGCCAGCTCACCACAGGGTATCCCCGTCTATGGCTACACCTTC. Translated: CASSPQGIPVYGYTF.

This clonotype was counted a few times. The rearrangement links TRBV20-1 to TRBJ2-1; TRBD2 is a possible D gene (6 bases). Trimming shortened V by 6 bases and J by 6 bases, and 15 bases separated the two germline ends. CDR1 and CDR2 (germline): DFQATT, SNEGSKA (reference sequence). The CDR3 consists of 13 residues. For the CDR3, the DNA is TGCAGTGCCCGGCGGGGATCTCGCAATGAGCAGTTCTTC. Its protein is CSARRGSRNEQFF.

This clonotype was seen a handful of times. This chain connects TRBV7-2 to TRBJ2-5; D is ambiguous. With 5 bases removed from V and 4 bases from J, the gap between germline ends came to 14 bases. The CDR3 is made up of 14 amino acids. From germline, CDR1 is SGHTA and CDR2 FQGNSA. The CDR3 spells CASSPRGDPETQYF. The CDR3 DNA is TGTGCCAGCAGCCCTCGAGGCGATCCAGAGACCCAGTACTTC. Based on the CDR3 plus reference TRBV7-2 and TRBJ2-5, the full variable domain is GAGVSQSPSNKVTEKGKDVELRCDPISGHTALYWYRQSLGQGLEFLIYFQGNSAPDKSGLPSDRFSAERTGGSVSTLTIQRTQQEDSAVYLCASSPRGDPETQYFGPGTRLLVL.

V is TRBV25-1 and J is TRBJ2-3, with D hard to call. Trimming shortened V by 6 bases and J by 2 bases, and 9 bases separated the two germline ends. CDR3 length: 13 amino acids. Germline V gene sequence: CDR1 MGHDK, CDR2 SYGVNS. The CDR3 region is CASSAVFTDTQYF. CDR3 DNA: TGTGCCAGCAGCGCGGTGTTCACAGATACGCAGTATTTT.